This T cell receptor beta chain comes out of a study of blood T cell repertoires in COVID-19. On the study more broadly: T cells, B-cell-depleted T cells, or PBMCs supplied cDNA or gDNA.

In the study's own analysis: Estimation of nucleated cell counts relied on the amplification of reference gene primers. Only in-frame clones appear in the TCRdb table, and some are missing; sequencing was by immunoSEQ multiplex PCR. V and J calls and clone size follow that table, whereas D and trimming were derived from the DNA. The data hold around 240,000 clones, with approximately 83% observed a single time. The sequenced sample was PBMCs or T cells enriched from blood (not recorded which). The TCR comes from a woman aged 45-60 years who had recovered from COVID-19.

The CDR3 protein is CASSAGGTGVYEQYF. The CDR3 DNA sequence: TGTGCCAGCAGCGCAGGGGGGACAGGGGTCTACGAGCAGTACTTC. The V call is TRBV9, the J call TRBJ2-7; 10 nucleotides match TRBD1. Looked up from germline, CDR1 is SGDLS and CDR2 is YYNGEE. The CDR3 loop spans 15 amino acids. The J segment lost 3 bases and the V segment lost 3 bases, leaving 6 bases of the junction unmatched. Full variable domain (outside the CDR3, taken from reference TRBV9 and TRBJ2-7): DSGVTQTPKHLITATGQRVTLRCSPRSGDLSVYWYQQSLDQGLQFLIQYYNGEERAKGNILERFSAQQFPDLHSELNLSSLELGDSALYFCASSAGGTGVYEQYFGPGTRLTVT.